This entry lists 26 T cell receptor beta chains sequenced from one sample in a study of vaccination and CD4 T cells after COVID-19. The Oncomine TCR Beta short-read assay was applied to DNA of cultured CD4+ T cells. TCRdb reprocessed the PCR reads with MiXCR, giving one entry per CDR3 protein. The sample includes about 21,000 distinct CDR3 sequences, roughly 35% of them seen just once. Antigens for these TCRs are unknown. The time point: late sampling 161 to 241 days after vaccination in three convalescent patients. Treatment: 10-day PBMC culture with coronavirus spike peptide pools or control peptides (ViraFEST assay). The specimen comprised CD4+ T cells from blood, cultured in vitro, sampled about 7 months after SARS-CoV-2 vaccination. These receptors came from a human donor who had recovered from COVID-19.

This chain connects TRBV5-5 to TRBJ1-5; unclear D gene. Germline V gene data show CDR1 as SGHKS and CDR2 as YYEKEE (reference sequence). Trimming cost V 4 bases and J 0 bases, with 14 bases left between them. The CDR3 has 16 residues. Here the CDR3 reads CASSPRIYDSNQPQHF. The CDR3 nucleotides read TGTGCCAGCAGCCCTCGGATCTACGATAGCAATCAGCCCCAGCATTTT. Drawing the rest from reference TRBV5-5 and TRBJ1-5, the complete variable domain is DAGVTQSPTHLIKTRGQQVTLRCSPISGHKSVSWYQQVLGQGPQFIFQYYEKEERGRGNFPDRFSARQFPNYSSELNVNALLLGDSALYLCASSPRIYDSNQPQHFGDGTRLSIL.

The chain has TRBV12-3 or TRBV12-4 and TRBJ2-7, with TRBD1 identical over 8 bases. The CDR3 loop spans 14 amino acids. The ends lost 3 bases at V and 3 bases at J; junction bases unmatched: 4. CDR3 sequence reads: CASSLDRVSYEQYF. In nucleotides, the CDR3 is TGTGCCAGCAGTTTGGACAGGGTCAGCTACGAGCAGTACTTC.

The chain recombines TRBV2 with TRBJ2-7, with 7 bases fitting TRBD1. Germline lookup yields CDR1 SNHLY and CDR2 FYNNEI. There are 14 residues in the CDR3. After removal of 6 bases from V and 0 bases from J, the junction contained 5 bases not matched to a gene. In DNA, the CDR3 is TGTGCCAGCAGAGAGAGACAGGGCTCCTACGAGCAGTACTTC. This sequence encodes CASRERQGSYEQYF.

This clonotype was seen only a few times. The chain employs TRBV29-1 and TRBJ2-3; D is undetermined. This CDR3 contains 13 residues. Germline CDR1 and CDR2: SQVTM and ANQGSEA. Trimming took off 3 bases at V and 2 bases at J, with 9 bases between the two ends. The CDR3 sequence: CSVELLNTDTQYF. The CDR3 DNA follows: TGCAGCGTTGAGCTGCTAAACACAGATACGCAGTATTTT.

The rearrangement uses TRBV28 and TRBJ1-3; D is uncertain. Germline V gives CDR1 MDHEN, CDR2 SYDVKM. V was clipped by 3 bases and J by 4 bases, with 10 bases between them. The length of the CDR3 is 14 residues. As DNA, the CDR3 is TGTGCCAGCAGTTTGTCCGGGCGGGGAAACACCATATATTTT. It yields the protein CASSLSGRGNTIYF.

This clonotype was seen only a few times. The chain couples TRBV19 to TRBJ1-2, with D possibly being TRBD1 (5 bases). Germline V gene data show CDR1 as LNHDA and CDR2 as SQIVND (reference sequence). V was cut by 5 bases and J by 4 bases, with 17 bases left in between. The CDR3 loop spans 15 amino acids. The CDR3: CASSLWSGDGYGYTF. The DNA for the CDR3 is TGTGCCAGTAGTCTCTGGTCGGGGGATGGCTATGGCTACACCTTC.

The V gene is TRBV5-1, the J gene TRBJ1-5; D unresolved. Germline lookup yields CDR1 SGHRS and CDR2 YFSETQ. This CDR3 is 14 amino acids long. V lost 0 bases to trimming and J lost 7 bases, with 11 bases between them. The CDR3 DNA sequence: TGCGCCAGCAGCTTGGGGCAGGTCGGGCAGCCCCAGCATTTT. It yields the protein CASSLGQVGQPQHF.

The CDR3: CSARQGEREVSDTQYF. CDR3 sequence (DNA): TGCAGTGCTAGACAGGGGGAGCGGGAGGTATCAGATACGCAGTATTTT. The chain has TRBV20-1 and TRBJ2-3; 9 bases align to TRBD2. This CDR3 has 16 amino acids. The V gene end was trimmed by 2 bases and the J gene end by 4 bases; junction bases not matched to a gene: 10. Per germline, CDR1 DFQATT and CDR2 SNEGSKA (reference sequence).

DNA of the CDR3: TGCAGTGCTAGAGATAGAGGGGGCCTCTCAAACTCCTACGAGCAGTACTTC. Translation gives CSARDRGGLSNSYEQYF. The chain uses TRBV20-1 and TRBJ2-7; 7 bases fit TRBD1. The CDR3 contains 17 residues. CDR1 DFQATT and CDR2 SNEGSKA come from the germline V gene (reference sequence). The J segment lost 0 bases and the V segment lost 0 bases, leaving 11 bases of the junction unmatched.

J is TRBJ2-3 and V is TRBV20-1, with D possibly matching TRBD2 (5 bases). Trimming stripped 1 base from V and 5 bases from J, with 16 bases between. CDR3 size: 15 residues. CDR1 and CDR2 (germline): DFQATT, SNEGSKA (reference sequence). In DNA form, the CDR3 reads TGCAGTGCTAGAGTTCCTAGCCGAATTAAAGATACGCAGTATTTT. Its translation is CSARVPSRIKDTQYF.

The chain uses TRBV5-8 and TRBJ2-5; TRBD1 might be the D (5 bases). The CDR3 is 14 amino acids. Germline loops: CDR1 SGHTS, CDR2 YDEGEE. V was cut by 3 bases and J by 3 bases, with 12 bases left in between. CDR3 coding DNA: TGTGCCAGCAGCTACTGGACAAGAAAAGAGACCCAGTACTTC. It specifies CASSYWTRKETQYF.

Only a few counts were recorded for this clonotype. The chain is built from TRBV20-1 and TRBJ2-2; 8 nucleotides align to TRBD2. The CDR3 covers 14 residues. Germline values: CDR1 DFQATT, CDR2 SNEGSKA (reference sequence). Trimming removed 6 bases from V and 5 bases from J; junction bases left unmatched: 8. In DNA form, the CDR3 reads TGCAGTGCCCCCCCAAGCGGGAGAACCGGGGAGCTGTTTTTT. Its translation is CSAPPSGRTGELFF.

This clonotype has more than one count but fewer than ten. The chain joins TRBV7-2 to TRBJ2-7; D is perhaps TRBD1 (6 bases). The CDR3 is 14 amino acids. Per germline, CDR1 SGHTA and CDR2 FQGNSA. The V end lost 8 bases, the J end lost 5 bases, and 19 bases lay between the germline ends. CDR3 amino acids: CASGLGAVWDEQYF. CDR3 DNA sequence: TGTGCCAGCGGCCTGGGGGCCGTGTGGGACGAGCAGTACTTC.

V is TRBV19 and J is TRBJ1-5, with D possibly matching TRBD1 (6 bases). The CDR3 covers 15 residues. The germline V gene has CDR1 LNHDA and CDR2 SQIVND (reference sequence). Trimming left V 4 bases short and J 7 bases short, with 17 bases between. The CDR3 sequence: CASSTTQWGAQPQHF. CDR3 DNA sequence: TGTGCCAGTAGTACAACCCAGTGGGGGGCCCAGCCCCAGCATTTT.

The chain recombines TRBV4-1 with TRBJ2-7; 7 nucleotides align to TRBD2. The germline CDR1 and CDR2 sequences are MGHRA and YSYEKL. V was pared by 1 base and J by 4 bases, with 4 bases of the junction left unmatched. There are 14 residues in the CDR3. The CDR3 loop is CASSQVGRSYEQYF. CDR3 sequence (DNA): TGCGCCAGCAGCCAAGTCGGGAGGTCTTACGAGCAGTACTTC.

The chain recombines TRBV6-1 with TRBJ1-3; D is ambiguous. The germline V and J ends were trimmed by 6 bases and 4 bases, with 7 bases remaining between them. This CDR3 is built from 12 residues. Germline CDR1 reads MNHNS; CDR2 reads SASEGT. The CDR3 reads CASRLAGNTIYF. The CDR3 DNA sequence: TGTGCCAGCAGGCTAGCGGGAAACACCATATATTTT.

The gene calls are TRBV11-3 and TRBJ2-5; D gene uncertain. Germline V CDR1 and CDR2: SGHNT, YENEEA. V dropped 2 bases and J dropped 1 base, with 5 bases sitting between them. CDR3 length: 13 amino acids. The CDR3 loop is CASSLTSQETQYF. In DNA form, the CDR3 reads TGTGCCAGCAGCTTAACTTCCCAAGAGACCCAGTACTTC.

This clonotype was counted between two and nine times. J is TRBJ1-5 and V is TRBV2; 8 nucleotides match TRBD1. With 6 bases clipped from V and 4 bases from J, the junction kept 2 bases outside the gene matches. The V gene's germline CDR1 is SNHLY and CDR2 FYNNEI. The CDR3 runs 13 residues. CDR3: CASRGQGNQPQHF. The CDR3 nucleotides are TGTGCCAGCAGAGGACAGGGAAATCAGCCCCAGCATTTT.

This clonotype was observed a handful of times. The chain couples TRBV2 to TRBJ1-5; the D is unclear. Germline V gives CDR1 SNHLY, CDR2 FYNNEI. There are 14 residues in the CDR3. Trimming removed 2 bases from V and 2 bases from J, with 7 bases in between. In DNA form, the CDR3 reads TGTGCCAGCAGTGAAAGGCCGGGCAATCAGCCCCAGCATTTT. Protein product: CASSERPGNQPQHF.

This clonotype was seen a few times. The rearrangement joins TRBV6-1 to TRBJ1-5; D gene uncertain. V was clipped by 6 bases and J by 4 bases, with 10 bases between them. Looked up from germline, CDR1 is MNHNS and CDR2 is SASEGT. This CDR3 is built from 13 residues. Here the CDR3 DNA reads TGTGCCAGCAGCCGGGAGGGAAATCAGCCCCAGCATTTT. Translating gives CASSREGNQPQHF.

The rearrangement uses TRBV28 and TRBJ1-5; tentative D call: TRBD1 (5 bases). The length of the CDR3 is 14 residues. The germline gives CDR1 MDHEN, CDR2 SYDVKM. Trimming took 3 bases from V and 5 from J, leaving 11 bases between them. CDR3 amino acids: CASSLLDMYQPQHF. The CDR3 DNA sequence: TGTGCCAGCAGTTTGCTGGACATGTATCAGCCCCAGCATTTT.

The rearrangement links TRBV28 to TRBJ2-3; 11 nucleotides line up with TRBD1. CDR1 is MDHEN, CDR2 SYDVKM, per germline. The CDR3 sequence is 15 residues long. V was pared by 7 bases and J by 7 bases, with 10 bases of the junction left unmatched. CDR3 in DNA: TGTGCCAGCAACACCCGGGACAGGGGGTTTCATACGCAGTATTTT. Translating gives CASNTRDRGFHTQYF.

This clonotype was picked up one time. J is TRBJ2-7 and V is TRBV2, with TRBD2 matching 13 bases. This CDR3 has 15 amino acids. Germline V CDR1 and CDR2: SNHLY, FYNNEI. After removal of 6 bases from V and 3 bases from J, the junction contained 5 bases not matched to a gene. The CDR3 sequence: CASRAGTSGNYEQYF. DNA for the CDR3: TGTGCCAGCAGGGCGGGGACTAGCGGGAACTACGAGCAGTACTTC.

In its sample, this clonotype was seen a few times. The chain is built from TRBV27 and TRBJ2-7, with 8 bases fitting TRBD1. The CDR3 spans 17 residues. CDR1 is MNHEY, CDR2 SMNVEV, per germline (reference sequence). J lost 0 bases, V lost 4 bases, and 11 bases had no gene match. CDR3 sequence reads: CASSSNGQGRSSYEQYF. DNA for the CDR3: TGTGCCAGCAGTTCAAACGGACAGGGTCGAAGCTCCTACGAGCAGTACTTC.

The J gene is TRBJ1-5, the V gene TRBV20-1; D gene uncertain. The germline V and J ends were trimmed by 3 bases and 0 bases, with 12 bases remaining between them. CDR3 length: 15 residues. Germline lookup yields CDR1 DFQATT and CDR2 SNEGSKA (reference sequence). CDR3 nucleotide sequence: TGCAGTGCTAGCCTTTCAACAGATAGCAATCAGCCCCAGCATTTT. It translates to CSASLSTDSNQPQHF.

This sequence joins TRBV15 and TRBJ2-1; D perhaps matches TRBD1 (5 bases). V was pared by 1 base and J by 4 bases, with 17 bases between. CDR1 is LNHNV and CDR2 is YYDKDF in the germline V gene (reference sequence). This CDR3 has 17 amino acids. This chain's CDR3 is CATSRARLDDSYNEQFF. The CDR3 coding sequence is TGTGCCACCAGCAGAGCTCGGCTGGATGACAGTTACAATGAGCAGTTCTTC.